A single sample gave rise to the 27 T cell receptor beta chains below, sequenced in a study of response to subunit inactivated influenza vaccine. TCRdb re-called the RT-PCR reads with MiXCR, one entry per CDR3 protein. The profile covers roughly 630,000 distinct CDR3 sequences, with about 15% appearing a single time and 6.5% to 8% taken by the ten largest. Material: PBMCs from blood, obtained 14 to 15 days before vaccination. All receptors come from a man in his forties or fifties who received an inactivated influenza vaccine.

This chain uses TRBV7-2 with TRBJ1-5; no clear D gene. Deletions cut 5 bases from V and 3 bases from J, with 8 bases between. This CDR3 region has 13 residues. Per the germline V gene, CDR1 is SGHTA and CDR2 is FQGNSA. The CDR3 sequence is CASSVELNQPQHF. The CDR3 nucleotides read TGTGCCAGCAGCGTCGAGCTCAATCAGCCCCAGCATTTT.

This clonotype was counted only a few times. The chain combines TRBV5-1 with TRBJ1-4; TRBD1 matches at 8 bases. The germline V gene encodes CDR1 SGHRS and CDR2 YFSETQ. The CDR3 is made up of 16 amino acids. The V and J ends lost 2 bases and 7 bases, in that order; junction bases with no gene match: 10. Here the CDR3 reads CASSLQPGQVVEKLFF. As DNA, the CDR3 is TGCGCCAGCAGCTTACAACCGGGACAGGTAGTTGAAAAACTGTTTTTT. Full variable domain (outside the CDR3, taken from reference TRBV5-1 and TRBJ1-4): KAGVTQTPRYLIKTRGQQVTLSCSPISGHRSVSWYQQTPGQGLQFLFEYFSETQRNKGNFPGRFSGRQFSNSRSEMNVSTLELGDSALYLCASSLQPGQVVEKLFFGSGTQLSVL.

This clonotype was recorded a few times. The germline gene is not matched at one end of the junction; a read error may be the cause. The CDR3 protein is CASSFSGGGGSTIYF. CDR3 sequence (DNA): TGTGCCAGCAGCTTTTCAGGAGGGGGGGGAAGCACCATATATTTT. J is TRBJ1-3 and V is TRBV7-8; D is perhaps TRBD1 (6 bases). There are 15 residues in the CDR3. The V gene's germline CDR1 is SGHVS and CDR2 FQNEAQ.

The chain couples TRBV12-3 or TRBV12-4 to TRBJ1-2; TRBD1 matches at 7 bases. CDR3 size: 18 residues. Trimming cost V 6 bases and J 1 base; bases outside gene matches: 17. CDR3 residues: CASRPPGQAFLFNYGYTF. The CDR3 nucleotides are TGTGCCAGCAGACCCCCCGGACAGGCGTTCCTCTTTAACTATGGCTACACCTTC.

This chain connects TRBV4-3 to TRBJ2-2; no clear D. This CDR3 is 14 amino acids long. Per the germline V gene, CDR1 is LGHNA and CDR2 is YSLEER. V was shortened by 5 bases and J by 2 bases, with 9 bases between the two germline ends. DNA of the CDR3: TGCGCCAGCAGCACACAGACTAACACCGGGGAGCTGTTTTTT. Protein product: CASSTQTNTGELFF.

This clonotype was seen more than once but under ten times. The chain uses TRBV5-1 and TRBJ1-1; 9 nucleotides line up with TRBD1. The germline V gene has CDR1 SGHRS and CDR2 YFSETQ. After removal of 5 bases from V and 9 bases from J, the junction contained 8 bases not matched to a gene. The CDR3 sequence is 13 residues long. CDR3 amino acids: CASSYPGQGQAFF. The CDR3 region has the DNA TGCGCCAGCAGTTATCCGGGACAGGGTCAAGCTTTCTTT.

The chain joins TRBV28 to TRBJ2-3; TRBD2 matches at 9 bases. J was trimmed by 2 bases and V by 5 bases; bases with no gene match: 5. The CDR3 has 15 amino acids. Germline V CDR1 and CDR2: MDHEN, SYDVKM. The DNA of the CDR3 is TGTGCCAGCAGTATACTAGCGGGTGCCACAGATACGCAGTATTTT. Translating it yields CASSILAGATDTQYF. Supplemented by reference TRBV28 and TRBJ2-3, the full variable domain reads DVKVTQSSRYLVKRTGEKVFLECVQDMDHENMFWYRQDPGLGLRLIYFSYDVKMKEKGDIPEGYSVSREKKERFSLILESASTNQTSMYLCASSILAGATDTQYFGPGTRLTVL.

This clonotype occurred a few times. This chain joins TRBV30 and TRBJ1-2; 7 bases match TRBD1. Per germline, CDR1 GTSNPN and CDR2 SVGIG (reference sequence). This CDR3 has 13 amino acids. J gave up 3 bases and V 4 bases, and 5 bases lay outside the gene matches. For the CDR3, the DNA is TGTGCCTGGACACGGACAGGAGACTATGGCTACACCTTC. It translates to CAWTRTGDYGYTF. The full variable domain, rest sourced from reference TRBV30 and TRBJ1-2, is SQTIHQWPATLVQPVGSPLSLECTVEGTSNPNLYWYRQAAGRGLQLLFYSVGIGQISSEVPQNLSASRPQDRQFILSSKKLLLSDSGFYLCAWTRTGDYGYTFGSGTRLTVV.

This clonotype was counted many times. The chain employs TRBV11-3 and TRBJ2-2; D unresolved. Trimming removed 1 base from V and 1 base from J, with 4 bases in between. Germline V lookup: CDR1 SGHNT, CDR2 YENEEA. This CDR3 has 14 residues. CDR3 coding DNA: TGTGCCAGCAGCTTAGGGGAGAACACCGGGGAGCTGTTTTTT. This encodes CASSLGENTGELFF.

This clonotype has ten or more counts. V is TRBV28 and J is TRBJ2-7; unclear D gene. Trimming removed 0 bases at V and 5 bases at J, with 5 bases between. Germline V gives CDR1 MDHEN, CDR2 SYDVKM. This CDR3 is 12 amino acids long. In nucleotides, the CDR3 is TGTGCCAGCAGTTTATGGGGGAACGAGCAGTACTTC. Translated: CASSLWGNEQYF.

This clonotype was seen a handful of times. V and J are TRBV5-1 and TRBJ1-5, with TRBD1 identical over 10 bases. With 6 bases clipped from V and 4 bases from J, the junction kept 7 bases outside the gene matches. The CDR3 sequence is 15 residues long. Germline CDR1 SGHRS, CDR2 YFSETQ. CDR3 DNA: TGCGCCAGCACCCCGACAGGGGGCCGGAATCAGCCCCAGCATTTT. Translated: CASTPTGGRNQPQHF. Supplemented by reference TRBV5-1 and TRBJ1-5, the full variable domain reads KAGVTQTPRYLIKTRGQQVTLSCSPISGHRSVSWYQQTPGQGLQFLFEYFSETQRNKGNFPGRFSGRQFSNSRSEMNVSTLELGDSALYLCASTPTGGRNQPQHFGDGTRLSIL.

There are a few counts of this clonotype. The chain couples TRBV5-1 to TRBJ2-1; possible D gene TRBD1, 7 bases. This CDR3 comprises 15 residues. Germline V gene data show CDR1 as SGHRS and CDR2 as YFSETQ. The V end was cut by 5 bases, the J end by 5 bases, with 17 bases between. CDR3 nucleotides: TGCGCCAGCAGGGAGGGGGCGATAGTCCACAATGAGCAGTTCTTC. Its protein product is CASREGAIVHNEQFF.

This clonotype occurred a few times. The chain combines TRBV29-1 with TRBJ2-1, with 9 nucleotides matching TRBD2. This CDR3 region has 18 residues. Germline CDR1 and CDR2: SQVTM and ANQGSEA. The junction had 17 bases not matched to a gene; V was cut back by 4 bases and J by 4 bases. The chain's CDR3 is CSVVGVAIAGVWYNEQFF. CDR3 nucleotides: TGCAGCGTTGTGGGGGTTGCGATAGCGGGAGTCTGGTACAATGAGCAGTTCTTC.

This clonotype was found a few times. J is TRBJ2-3 and V is TRBV2; 8 nucleotides align to TRBD2. The CDR3 length is 15 residues. Trimming cost V 2 bases and J 8 bases; bases outside gene matches: 9. Germline V CDR1 and CDR2: SNHLY, FYNNEI. As DNA, the CDR3 is TGTGCCAGCAGTGAACGAGCGGGAGTAGGTACTACGCAGTATTTT. Translating it yields CASSERAGVGTTQYF.

The sample holds many counts of this clonotype. V usage is TRBV12-3 or TRBV12-4 and J usage is TRBJ2-2, with 7 nucleotides matching TRBD2. The V and J ends lost 6 bases and 7 bases, in that order; junction bases with no gene match: 8. CDR3 length: 14 residues. The DNA for the CDR3 is TGTGCCAGCAGGAAGGCGGGAGCCGTCGGGGAGCTGTTTTTT. Amino acids: CASRKAGAVGELFF.

This chain uses TRBV5-6 with TRBJ2-1; D gene ambiguous. This CDR3 has 15 amino acids. Looked up from germline, CDR1 is SGHDT and CDR2 is YYEEEE. The germline V and J ends were trimmed by 4 bases and 0 bases, with 11 bases remaining between them. This CDR3 is CASSPMLSSYNEQFF. In DNA, the CDR3 is TGTGCCAGCAGCCCCATGTTGAGCTCCTACAATGAGCAGTTCTTC.

V and J are TRBV7-9 and TRBJ2-1; unclear D gene. Per the germline V gene, CDR1 is SEHNR and CDR2 is FQNEAQ (reference sequence). The CDR3 sequence is 15 residues long. The V and J ends lost 1 base and 5 bases respectively, with 12 bases between them. This chain's CDR3 is CASSLVGSPNNEQFF. The CDR3 DNA sequence: TGTGCCAGCAGCTTAGTCGGTAGCCCCAACAATGAGCAGTTCTTC.

There are many counts of this clonotype. The chain employs TRBV5-1 and TRBJ2-2; 14 bases align to TRBD2. The CDR3 is made up of 18 amino acids. From germline, CDR1 is SGHRS and CDR2 YFSETQ. V trimming: 4 bases; J trimming: 1 base; junction bases outside the gene matches: 6. This CDR3 reads CASSKPGTSGGNTGELFF. The CDR3 DNA reads as TGCGCCAGCAGCAAACCCGGGACTAGCGGGGGGAACACCGGGGAGCTGTTTTTT.

This clonotype has only a few counts. The J gene is TRBJ2-3, the V gene TRBV5-1; TRBD2 aligns across 9 bases. Trimming at V came to 1 base and at J to 2 bases, leaving 8 bases not matched to a gene. This CDR3 region has 17 residues. In germline, CDR1 is SGHRS, CDR2 YFSETQ. The CDR3 region is CASSLSLGLANTDTQYF. CDR3 DNA: TGCGCCAGCAGCTTGTCTTTGGGACTAGCCAACACAGATACGCAGTATTTT.

The chain recombines TRBV10-3 with TRBJ1-2; no firm D call. Germline V lookup: CDR1 ENHRY, CDR2 SYGVKD. This CDR3 is built from 15 residues. Trimming took off 3 bases at V and 7 bases at J, with 18 bases between the two ends. The CDR3 reads CAISERSARDSGYTF. For the CDR3, the DNA is TGTGCCATCAGTGAAAGGTCGGCGAGAGACTCTGGCTACACCTTC.

The genes are TRBV14 and TRBJ2-1; 7 bases agree with TRBD1. The CDR3 runs 15 residues. The V gene end was trimmed by 6 bases and the J gene end by 0 bases; junction bases not matched to a gene: 5. Germline assignment: CDR1 SGHDN and CDR2 FVKESK. CDR3 in DNA: TGTGCCAGCAGATTGACAGGGTCCTCCTACAATGAGCAGTTCTTC. It yields the protein CASRLTGSSYNEQFF.

The chain is built from TRBV5-1 and TRBJ2-7; 9 bases are a match to TRBD1. This CDR3 is 13 amino acids long. The trim removed 6 bases at V and 4 bases at J, leaving 5 bases unmatched. Germline CDR1 reads SGHRS; CDR2 reads YFSETQ. The CDR3 DNA reads as TGCGCCAGCAAGGGACAGGGTTCTTACGAGCAGTACTTC. It yields the protein CASKGQGSYEQYF.

V and J are TRBV6-5 and TRBJ1-2, with D tentatively TRBD1 (5 bases). CDR3 size: 15 residues. With 2 bases removed from V and 8 bases from J, the gap between germline ends came to 18 bases. Germline CDR1 MNHEY, CDR2 SVGAGI. CDR3 region: CASSYGRGGSWGYTF. The CDR3 DNA sequence: TGTGCCAGCAGTTACGGCCGCGGGGGAAGTTGGGGCTACACCTTC.

This clonotype was observed at least ten times. The chain recombines TRBV20-1 with TRBJ1-5, with a weak D call TRBD1 (6 bases). This CDR3 is built from 13 residues. With 4 bases removed from V and 1 base from J, the gap between germline ends came to 8 bases. The germline CDR1 and CDR2 sequences are DFQATT and SNEGSKA (reference sequence). CDR3 sequence reads: CSAKGVSNQPQHF. CDR3 coding DNA: TGCAGTGCTAAGGGGGTGAGCAATCAGCCCCAGCATTTT.

This clonotype has a handful of counts. The V call is TRBV6-1, the J call TRBJ2-7; 8 nucleotides line up with TRBD1. This CDR3 has 13 residues. Per germline, CDR1 MNHNS and CDR2 SASEGT. V was pared by 6 bases and J by 1 base, with 2 bases of the junction left unmatched. Here the CDR3 DNA reads TGTGCCAGCAGCAGGGGGCTATCCTACGAGCAGTACTTC. The encoded protein is CASSRGLSYEQYF.

The table lists this clonotype with a few counts. The rearrangement uses TRBV6-1 and TRBJ1-5; 10 positions match TRBD1. V dropped 6 bases and J dropped 5; count of bases not matched to a gene: 4. The CDR3 loop spans 14 amino acids. Germline V gene lookup returns CDR1 MNHNS and CDR2 SASEGT. In DNA form, the CDR3 reads TGTGCCAGCAGGCGGACAGGGGGGTATCAGCCCCAGCATTTT. This codes for CASRRTGGYQPQHF.

The sample holds a few counts of this clonotype. The genes are TRBV20-1 and TRBJ1-6; TRBD1 might be the D (6 bases). This CDR3 comprises 16 residues. The V and J ends lost 3 bases and 4 bases respectively, with 16 bases between them. Germline-derived CDR1 and CDR2 are DFQATT and SNEGSKA (reference sequence). The CDR3 sequence: CSASGTRGGYNSPLHF. For the CDR3, the DNA is TGCAGTGCTAGTGGGACACGGGGGGGGTATAATTCACCCCTCCACTTT.